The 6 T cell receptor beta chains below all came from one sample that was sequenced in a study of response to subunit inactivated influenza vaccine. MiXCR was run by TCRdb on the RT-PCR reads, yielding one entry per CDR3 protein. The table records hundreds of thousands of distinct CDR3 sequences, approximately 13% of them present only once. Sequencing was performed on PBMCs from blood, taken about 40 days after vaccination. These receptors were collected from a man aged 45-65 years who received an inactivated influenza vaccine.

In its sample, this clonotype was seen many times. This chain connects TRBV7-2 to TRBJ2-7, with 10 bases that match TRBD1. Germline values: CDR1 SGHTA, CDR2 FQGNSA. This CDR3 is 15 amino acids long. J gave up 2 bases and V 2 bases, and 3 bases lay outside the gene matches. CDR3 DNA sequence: TGTGCCAGCAGCTTAAGGACAGGGGGAACCTACGAGCAGTACTTC. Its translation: CASSLRTGGTYEQYF.

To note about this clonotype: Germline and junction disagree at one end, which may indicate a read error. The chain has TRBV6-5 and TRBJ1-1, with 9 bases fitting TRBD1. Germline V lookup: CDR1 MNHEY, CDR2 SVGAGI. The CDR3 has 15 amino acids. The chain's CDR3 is CANSYRTGVSTEAFF. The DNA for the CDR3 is TGTGCCAACAGTTACAGGACAGGGGTATCCACTGAAGCTTTCTTT.

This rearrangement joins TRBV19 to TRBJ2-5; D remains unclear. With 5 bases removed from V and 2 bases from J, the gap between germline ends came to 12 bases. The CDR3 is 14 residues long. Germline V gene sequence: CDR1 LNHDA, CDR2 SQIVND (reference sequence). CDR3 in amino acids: CASSPSSVQETQYF. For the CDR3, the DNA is TGTGCCAGTAGTCCCTCGTCCGTACAAGAGACCCAGTACTTC.

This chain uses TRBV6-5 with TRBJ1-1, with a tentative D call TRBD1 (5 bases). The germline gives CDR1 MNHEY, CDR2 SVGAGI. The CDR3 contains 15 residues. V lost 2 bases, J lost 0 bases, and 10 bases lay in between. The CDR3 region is CASSYGGNMNTEAFF. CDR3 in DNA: TGTGCCAGCAGTTACGGGGGAAATATGAACACTGAAGCTTTCTTT.

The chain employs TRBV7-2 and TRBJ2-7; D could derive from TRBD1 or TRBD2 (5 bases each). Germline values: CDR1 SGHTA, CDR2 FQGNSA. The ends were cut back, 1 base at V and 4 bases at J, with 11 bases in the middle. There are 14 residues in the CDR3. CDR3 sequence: CASSLGGSKYEQYF. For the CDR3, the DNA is TGTGCCAGCAGCTTAGGGGGGAGCAAGTACGAGCAGTACTTC.

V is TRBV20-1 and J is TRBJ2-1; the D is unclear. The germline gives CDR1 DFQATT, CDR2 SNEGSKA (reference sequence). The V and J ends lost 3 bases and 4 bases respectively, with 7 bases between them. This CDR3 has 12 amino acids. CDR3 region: CSASPRYNEQFF. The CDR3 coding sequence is TGCAGTGCTAGTCCTAGGTACAATGAGCAGTTCTTC.